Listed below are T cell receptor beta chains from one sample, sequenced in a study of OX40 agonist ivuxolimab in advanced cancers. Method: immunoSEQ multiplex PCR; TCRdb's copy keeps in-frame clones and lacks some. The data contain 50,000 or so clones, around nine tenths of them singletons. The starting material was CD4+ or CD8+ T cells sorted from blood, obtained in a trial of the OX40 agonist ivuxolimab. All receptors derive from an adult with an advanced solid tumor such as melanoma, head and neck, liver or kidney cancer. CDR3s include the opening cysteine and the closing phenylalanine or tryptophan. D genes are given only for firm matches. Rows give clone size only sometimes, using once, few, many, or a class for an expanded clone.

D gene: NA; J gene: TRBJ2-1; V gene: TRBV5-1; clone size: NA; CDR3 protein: CASSLDEGFYNEQFF; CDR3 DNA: TGCGCCAGCAGCTTGGATGAGGGTTTCTACAATGAGCAGTTCTTC
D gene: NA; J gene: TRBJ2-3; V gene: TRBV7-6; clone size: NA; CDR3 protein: CASSKSRTYRGFTDTQYF; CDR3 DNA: TGTGCCAGCAGCAAATCCCGGACCTACCGGGGGTTCACAGATACGCAGTATTTT
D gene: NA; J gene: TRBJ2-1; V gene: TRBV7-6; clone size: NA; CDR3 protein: CASSSPGVEQFF; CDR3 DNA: TGTGCCAGCAGCTCCCCGGGGGTTGAGCAGTTCTTC
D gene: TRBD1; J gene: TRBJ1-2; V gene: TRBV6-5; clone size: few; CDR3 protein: CASSSHWGQGDYGYTF; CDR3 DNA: TGTGCCAGCAGTTCACACTGGGGACAGGGCGACTATGGCTACACCTTC
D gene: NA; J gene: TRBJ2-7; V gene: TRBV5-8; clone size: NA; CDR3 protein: CASSLPLARALTYEQYF; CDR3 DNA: TGTGCCAGCAGCTTACCTCTAGCGAGAGCTCTCACCTACGAGCAGTACTTC
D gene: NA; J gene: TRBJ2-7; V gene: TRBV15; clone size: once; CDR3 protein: CATSSQASASSYEQYF; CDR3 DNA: TGTGCCACCAGCAGCCAAGCAAGCGCGAGCTCCTACGAGCAGTACTTC
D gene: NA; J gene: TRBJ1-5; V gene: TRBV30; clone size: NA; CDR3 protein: CAWTDVSNQPQHF; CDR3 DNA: TGTGCCTGGACGGACGTTAGCAATCAGCCCCAGCATTTT
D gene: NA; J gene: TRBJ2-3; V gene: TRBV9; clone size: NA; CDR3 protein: CASSPDSSTDTQYF; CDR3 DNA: TGTGCCAGCAGCCCAGACTCTAGCACAGATACGCAGTATTTT
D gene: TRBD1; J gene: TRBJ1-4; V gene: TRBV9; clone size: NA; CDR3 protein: CASSKTGINEKLFF; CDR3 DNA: TGTGCCAGCAGCAAGACAGGGATTAATGAAAAACTGTTTTTT
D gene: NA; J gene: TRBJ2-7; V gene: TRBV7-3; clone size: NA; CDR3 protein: CASSLSGSSYEQYF; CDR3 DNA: TGTGCCAGCAGCTTATCGGGGTCCTCCTACGAGCAGTACTTC
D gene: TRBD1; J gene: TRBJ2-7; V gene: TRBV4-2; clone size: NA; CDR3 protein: CASSTGTGSYEQYF; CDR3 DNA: TGTGCCAGCAGCACGGGGACAGGCTCCTACGAGCAGTACTTC
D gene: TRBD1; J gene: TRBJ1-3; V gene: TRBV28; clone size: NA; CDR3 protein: CASSTDRRYSGNTIYF; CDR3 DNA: TGTGCCAGCAGTACGGACAGGCGCTACTCTGGAAACACCATATATTTT
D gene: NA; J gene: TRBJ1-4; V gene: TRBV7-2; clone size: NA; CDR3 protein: CASSLGGYGVTNEKLFF; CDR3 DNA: TGTGCCAGCAGCTTAGGGGGCTATGGGGTCACTAATGAAAAACTGTTTTTT
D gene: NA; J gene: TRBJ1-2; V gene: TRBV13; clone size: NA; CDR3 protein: CASSVPDDGEDGYTF; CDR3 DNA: TGTGCCAGCAGCGTCCCCGATGATGGGGAGGATGGCTACACCTTC
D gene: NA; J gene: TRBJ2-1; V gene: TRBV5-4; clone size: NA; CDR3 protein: CASNGDDYYNEQFF; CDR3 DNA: TGTGCCAGCAACGGAGATGATTATTACAATGAGCAGTTCTTC
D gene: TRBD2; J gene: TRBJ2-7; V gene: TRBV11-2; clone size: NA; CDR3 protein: CASSLGLAGVYEQYF; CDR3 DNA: TGTGCCAGCAGCTTAGGACTAGCGGGAGTCTACGAGCAGTACTTC
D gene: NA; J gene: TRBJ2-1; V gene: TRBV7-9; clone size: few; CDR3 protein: CASSLARTTDNEQFF; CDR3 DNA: TGTGCCAGCAGCTTAGCAAGGACTACCGACAATGAGCAGTTCTTC
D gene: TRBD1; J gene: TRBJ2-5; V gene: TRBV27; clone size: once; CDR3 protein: CASSTSDRVPKTQYF; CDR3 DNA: TGTGCCAGCAGTACCTCCGACAGGGTACCAAAGACCCAGTACTTC
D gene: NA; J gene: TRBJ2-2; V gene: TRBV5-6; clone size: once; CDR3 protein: CASSLAGPQRMFF; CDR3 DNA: TGTGCCAGCAGCTTGGCCGGTCCCCAGAGAATGTTTTTT
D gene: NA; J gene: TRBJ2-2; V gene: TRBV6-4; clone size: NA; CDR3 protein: CASSDSGAMNTGELFF; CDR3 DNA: TGTGCCAGCAGTGACTCAGGGGCTATGAACACCGGGGAGCTGTTTTTT
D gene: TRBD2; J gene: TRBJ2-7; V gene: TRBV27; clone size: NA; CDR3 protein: CASSLGLAAAYEQYF; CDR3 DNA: TGTGCCAGCAGTTTAGGGCTAGCGGCCGCCTACGAGCAGTACTTC
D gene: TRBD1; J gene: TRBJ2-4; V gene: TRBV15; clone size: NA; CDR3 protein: CATQNRGTLSKNIQYF; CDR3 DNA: TGTGCCACCCAAAACAGGGGAACTCTTTCCAAAAACATTCAGTACTTC
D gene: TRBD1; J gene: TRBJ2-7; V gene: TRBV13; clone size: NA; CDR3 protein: CASSPDRDWYEQYF; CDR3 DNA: TGTGCCAGCAGCCCGGACAGGGACTGGTACGAGCAGTACTTC
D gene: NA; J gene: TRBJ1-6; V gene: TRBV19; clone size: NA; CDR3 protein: CASSGRESSYNSPLHF; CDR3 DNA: TGTGCCAGTAGTGGGAGGGAAAGCTCCTATAATTCACCCCTCCACTTT
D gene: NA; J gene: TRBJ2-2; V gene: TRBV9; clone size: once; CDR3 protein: CASSGPGRSNTGELFF; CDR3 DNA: TGTGCCAGCAGCGGACCGGGGCGTTCGAACACCGGGGAGCTGTTTTTT
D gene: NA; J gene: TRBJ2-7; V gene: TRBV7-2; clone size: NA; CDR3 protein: CASSRGSYDEQYF; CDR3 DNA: TGTGCCAGCAGCCGGGGGAGTTACGACGAGCAGTACTTC
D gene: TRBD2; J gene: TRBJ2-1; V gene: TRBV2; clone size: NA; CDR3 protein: CASSETLAGGLWDEQFF; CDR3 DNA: TGTGCCAGCAGTGAGACCCTAGCGGGGGGGCTGTGGGATGAGCAGTTCTTC
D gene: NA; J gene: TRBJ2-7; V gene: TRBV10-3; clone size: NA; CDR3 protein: CATTGGVAGDSYEQYF; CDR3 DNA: TGTGCCACCACCGGGGGAGTAGCAGGAGACTCCTACGAGCAGTACTTC
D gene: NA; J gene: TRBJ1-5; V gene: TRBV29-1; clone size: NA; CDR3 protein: CSVGADNQPQHF; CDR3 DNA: TGCAGCGTTGGGGCGGACAATCAGCCCCAGCATTTT
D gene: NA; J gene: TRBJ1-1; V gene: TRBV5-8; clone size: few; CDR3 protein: CASSTTGNTEAFF; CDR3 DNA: TGTGCCAGCAGCACGACAGGGAACACTGAAGCTTTCTTT
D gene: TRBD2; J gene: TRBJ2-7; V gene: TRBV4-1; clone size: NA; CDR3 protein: CASSPGGGAGYEQYF; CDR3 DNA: TGCGCCAGCAGCCCGGGGGGGGGCGCAGGCTACGAGCAGTACTTC
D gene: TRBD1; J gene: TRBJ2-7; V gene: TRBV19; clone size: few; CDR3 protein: CASNFGTGAYEQYF; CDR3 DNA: TGTGCCAGTAATTTCGGGACAGGGGCCTACGAGCAGTACTTC
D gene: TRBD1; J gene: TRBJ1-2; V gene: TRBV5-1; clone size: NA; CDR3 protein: CASSLYSDRGNYGYTF; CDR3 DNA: TGCGCCAGCAGCCTTTATTCGGACAGGGGTAACTATGGCTACACCTTC
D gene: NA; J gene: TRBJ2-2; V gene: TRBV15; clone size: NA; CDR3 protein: CATSRAMNTGELFF; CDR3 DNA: TGTGCCACCAGCAGAGCGATGAACACCGGGGAGCTGTTTTTT
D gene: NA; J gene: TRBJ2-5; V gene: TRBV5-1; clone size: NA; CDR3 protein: CASSLPFPETQYF; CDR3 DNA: TGCGCCAGCAGCTTGCCGTTCCCAGAGACCCAGTACTTC
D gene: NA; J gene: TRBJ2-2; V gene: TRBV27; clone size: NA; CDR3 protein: CASRDGPAGNTGELFF; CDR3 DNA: TGTGCCAGCAGGGACGGGCCTGCAGGGAACACCGGGGAGCTGTTTTTT
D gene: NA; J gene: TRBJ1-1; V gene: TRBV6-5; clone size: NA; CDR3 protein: CASSLYPYTEAFF; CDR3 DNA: TGTGCCAGCAGTTTATACCCCTACACTGAAGCTTTCTTT
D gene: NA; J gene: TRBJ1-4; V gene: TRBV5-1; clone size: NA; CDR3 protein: CASQGATNEKLFF; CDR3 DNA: TGCGCCAGCCAGGGAGCAACTAATGAAAAACTGTTTTTT
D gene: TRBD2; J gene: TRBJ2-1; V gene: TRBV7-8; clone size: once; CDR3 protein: CASSFFVAGVNNEQFF; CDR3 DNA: TGTGCCAGCAGCTTTTTCGTTGCGGGGGTCAACAATGAGCAGTTCTTC
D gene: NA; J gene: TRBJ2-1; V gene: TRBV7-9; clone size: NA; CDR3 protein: CASSLVWGLYNEQFF; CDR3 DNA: TGTGCCAGCAGCTTAGTCTGGGGTCTGTACAATGAGCAGTTCTTC
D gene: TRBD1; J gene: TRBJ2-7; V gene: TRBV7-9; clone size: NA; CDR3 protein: CASSSTDRGLVYEQYF; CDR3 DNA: TGTGCCAGCAGCTCCACGGACAGGGGGTTGGTCTACGAGCAGTACTTC
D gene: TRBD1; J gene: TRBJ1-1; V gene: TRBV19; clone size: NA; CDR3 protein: CASRDRGPHTEAFF; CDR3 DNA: TGTGCCAGTAGAGACAGGGGTCCGCACACTGAAGCTTTCTTT
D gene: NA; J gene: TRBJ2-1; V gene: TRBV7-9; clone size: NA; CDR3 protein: CASSLEGPSNNEQFF; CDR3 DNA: TGTGCCAGCAGCTTAGAGGGACCCTCAAACAATGAGCAGTTCTTC
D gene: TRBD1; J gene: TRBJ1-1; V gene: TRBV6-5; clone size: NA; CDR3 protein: CASSSRQGDWTEAFF; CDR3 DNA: TGTGCCAGCAGTTCCCGACAGGGTGATTGGACTGAAGCTTTCTTT
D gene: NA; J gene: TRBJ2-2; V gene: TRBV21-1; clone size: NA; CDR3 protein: CARLKRENTGELFF; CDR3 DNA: TGTGCCAGACTAAAGAGAGAGAACACCGGGGAGCTGTTTTTT
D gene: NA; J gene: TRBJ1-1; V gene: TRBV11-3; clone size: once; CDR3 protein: CASSLGGKEAFF; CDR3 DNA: TGTGCCAGCAGCTTAGGTGGCAAGGAAGCTTTCTTT
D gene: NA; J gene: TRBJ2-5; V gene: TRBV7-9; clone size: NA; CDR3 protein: CASSSRDRWETQYF; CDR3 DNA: TGTGCCAGCAGCTCCCGTGACAGGTGGGAGACCCAGTACTTC
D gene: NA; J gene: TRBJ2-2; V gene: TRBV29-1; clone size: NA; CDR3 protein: CSVEGAGELFF; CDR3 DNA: TGCAGCGTTGAAGGAGCCGGGGAGCTGTTTTTT
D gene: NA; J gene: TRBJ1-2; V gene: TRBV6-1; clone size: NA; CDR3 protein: CASTNGDGYTF; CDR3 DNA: TGTGCCAGCACCAACGGGGATGGCTACACCTTC
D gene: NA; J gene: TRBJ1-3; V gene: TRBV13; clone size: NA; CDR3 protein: CASSLEGSGNTIYF; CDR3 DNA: TGTGCCAGCAGCTTAGAAGGATCCGGAAACACCATATATTTT
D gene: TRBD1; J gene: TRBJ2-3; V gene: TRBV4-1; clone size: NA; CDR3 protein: CASSQDSQQGATDTQYF; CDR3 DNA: TGCGCCAGCAGCCAAGACTCCCAACAGGGGGCTACAGATACGCAGTATTTT
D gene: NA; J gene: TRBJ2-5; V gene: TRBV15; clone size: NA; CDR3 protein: CATSRDLEETQYF; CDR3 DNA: TGTGCCACCAGCAGGGACTTAGAAGAGACCCAGTACTTC
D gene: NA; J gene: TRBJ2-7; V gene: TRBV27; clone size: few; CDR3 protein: CASRSPLDEQYF; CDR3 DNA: TGTGCCAGCAGATCCCCTCTTGACGAGCAGTACTTC
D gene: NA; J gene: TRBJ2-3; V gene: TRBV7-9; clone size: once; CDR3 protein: CASSLASQNTQYF; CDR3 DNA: TGTGCCAGCAGCTTAGCGTCCCAAAATACGCAGTATTTT
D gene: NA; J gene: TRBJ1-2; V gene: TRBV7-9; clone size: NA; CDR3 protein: CASSLGLEGYTF; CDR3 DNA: TGTGCCAGCAGCTTAGGGCTGGAGGGCTACACCTTC
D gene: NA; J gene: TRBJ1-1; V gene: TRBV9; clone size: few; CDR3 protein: CASIPWAGTEAFF; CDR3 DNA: TGTGCCAGCATCCCCTGGGCGGGCACTGAAGCTTTCTTT
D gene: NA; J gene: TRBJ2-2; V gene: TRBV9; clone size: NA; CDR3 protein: CASSPGGPNTGELFF; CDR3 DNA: TGTGCCAGCAGCCCCGGGGGGCCGAACACCGGGGAGCTGTTTTTT
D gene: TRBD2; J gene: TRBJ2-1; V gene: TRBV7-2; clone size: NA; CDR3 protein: CASSLYVLAEHNEQFF; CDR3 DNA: TGTGCCAGCAGCTTATATGTCCTAGCGGAGCACAATGAGCAGTTCTTC
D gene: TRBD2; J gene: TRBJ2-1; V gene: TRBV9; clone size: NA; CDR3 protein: CASSPLVAGSYNEQFF; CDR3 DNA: TGTGCCAGCAGCCCACTAGTAGCGGGCTCCTACAATGAGCAGTTCTTC
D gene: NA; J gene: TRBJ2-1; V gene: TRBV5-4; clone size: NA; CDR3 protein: CASSLSVLPNEQFF; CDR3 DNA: TGTGCCAGCAGCTTGAGTGTCCTACCCAATGAGCAGTTCTTC